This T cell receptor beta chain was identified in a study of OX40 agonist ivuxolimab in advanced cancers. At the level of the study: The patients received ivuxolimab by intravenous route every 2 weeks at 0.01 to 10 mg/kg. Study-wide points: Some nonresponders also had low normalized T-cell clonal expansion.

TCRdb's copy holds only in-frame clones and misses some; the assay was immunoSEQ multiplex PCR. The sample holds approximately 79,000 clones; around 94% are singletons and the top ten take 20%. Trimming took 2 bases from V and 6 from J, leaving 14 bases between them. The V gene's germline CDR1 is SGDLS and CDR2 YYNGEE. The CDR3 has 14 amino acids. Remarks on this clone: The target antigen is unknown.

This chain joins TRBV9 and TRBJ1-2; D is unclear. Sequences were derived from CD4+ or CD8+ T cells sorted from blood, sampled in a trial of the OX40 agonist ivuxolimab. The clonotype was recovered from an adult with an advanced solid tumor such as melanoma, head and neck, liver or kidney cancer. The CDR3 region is CASSVNSDWDGYTF. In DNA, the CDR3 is TGTGCCAGCAGCGTTAACTCCGACTGGGATGGCTACACCTTC.